These 9 T cell receptor beta chains were sequenced from one sample in a study of blood T cell repertoires in COVID-19. This table comes from immunoSEQ multiplex PCR, and its TCRdb copy is limited to in-frame clones, with some not included. The sample lists 5,000 to 7,000 clones, around 90% occurring once. Sequenced input: peripheral blood. Receptors were obtained from a human donor in a cohort sampled during active COVID-19.

The DNA of the CDR3 is TGTGCCAGCAGCGGGAGGGGCAGCTCCTACGAGCAGTACTTC. Residues: CASSGRGSSYEQYF. This chain connects TRBV6-5 to TRBJ2-7; TRBD2 agrees at 8 bases. The CDR3 is made up of 14 amino acids. Germline assignment: CDR1 MNHEY and CDR2 SVGAGI. Germline trimming cut 6 bases from V and 0 bases from J; bases unmatched to any gene: 4.

The chain couples TRBV5-1 to TRBJ2-7, with 10 nucleotides matching TRBD2. Trimming took 4 bases from V and 0 from J; bases not matched to a gene: 4. The length of the CDR3 is 15 residues. The germline CDR1 and CDR2 sequences are SGHRS and YFSETQ. The CDR3 is CASSPTSGFSYEQYF. The CDR3 coding sequence is TGCGCCAGCAGCCCGACTAGCGGGTTCTCCTACGAGCAGTACTTC.

The V call is TRBV9, the J call TRBJ2-5; a possible D gene is TRBD1 (6 bases). Germline loops: CDR1 SGDLS, CDR2 YYNGEE. V gave up 3 bases and J gave up 2 bases, with 17 bases separating them. The CDR3 consists of 16 residues. CDR3 in amino acids: CASSAMTGQRQETQYF. In DNA form, the CDR3 reads TGTGCCAGCAGCGCAATGACAGGACAGAGACAAGAGACCCAGTACTTC.

CDR3 nucleotides: TGTGCCAGCTCACCAAATCGACAGGGTGGGACTAATGAAAAACTGTTTTTT. Its protein product is CASSPNRQGGTNEKLFF. The rearrangement links TRBV18 to TRBJ1-4, with 7 bases matching TRBD1. The CDR3 runs 17 residues. The germline CDR1 and CDR2 sequences are KGHSH and LQKENI. The ends lost 2 bases at V and 2 bases at J; junction bases unmatched: 8. Full variable domain (remainder filled in from reference TRBV18 and TRBJ1-4): NAGVMQNPRHLVRRRGQEARLRCSPMKGHSHVYWYRQLPEEGLKFMVYLQKENIIDESGMPKERFSAEFPKEGPSILRIQQVVRGDSAAYFCASSPNRQGGTNEKLFFGSGTQLSVL.

V and J are TRBV5-1 and TRBJ2-1, with 13 nucleotides matching TRBD2. Trimming took 0 bases from V and 0 from J; bases not matched to a gene: 6. This CDR3 contains 19 residues. In germline, CDR1 is SGHRS, CDR2 YFSETQ. This chain's CDR3 is CASSLGLAGGSSSYNEQFF. CDR3 in DNA: TGCGCCAGCAGCTTGGGACTAGCGGGAGGATCTAGCTCCTACAATGAGCAGTTCTTC.

The V gene is TRBV6-5, the J gene TRBJ1-3; 8 bases fit TRBD1. The CDR3 totals 15 residues. Germline V gives CDR1 MNHEY, CDR2 SVGAGI. The J segment lost 4 bases and the V segment lost 6 bases, leaving 8 bases of the junction unmatched. The CDR3 loop reads CASSNFGTGGNTIYF. For the CDR3, the DNA is TGTGCCAGCAGCAACTTTGGGACAGGAGGAAACACCATATATTTT.

This clone showed up just a few times. The rearrangement joins TRBV19 to TRBJ1-2, with D unresolved. CDR3 length: 11 amino acids. The V gene's germline CDR1 is LNHDA and CDR2 SQIVND (reference sequence). The germline V and J ends were trimmed by 9 bases and 8 bases, with 13 bases remaining between them. The DNA for the CDR3 is TGTGCCAGCTCACCTAGACCGGGCTACACCTTC. Its translation: CASSPRPGYTF.

This clone showed up just once. The chain is built from TRBV19 and TRBJ2-3; 9 positions agree with TRBD1. CDR3 length: 17 amino acids. The ends lost 5 bases at V and 1 base at J; junction bases unmatched: 10. Per the germline V gene, CDR1 is LNHDA and CDR2 is SQIVND (reference sequence). The CDR3 DNA follows: TGTGCCAGTAGTGCAAATGGGGGGACAGGGCGCACAGATACGCAGTATTTT. This gives the protein CASSANGGTGRTDTQYF.

The rearrangement joins TRBV4-3 to TRBJ2-1; TRBD1 agrees at 10 bases. CDR3 length: 20 residues. The germline V gene encodes CDR1 LGHNA and CDR2 YSLEER. J lost 4 bases, V lost 0 bases, and 15 bases had no gene match. In DNA form, the CDR3 reads TGCGCCAGCAGCCAAGACTATGGGACAGGGGTTATCCTGGGGTACAATGAGCAGTTCTTC. It specifies CASSQDYGTGVILGYNEQFF.